The 28 T cell receptor beta chains in this list originate from one sample, sequenced in a study of lymphopenia after photon versus proton radiotherapy. Assay used: immunoSEQ multiplex PCR; TCRdb lists only in-frame clones, some missing. This table holds approximately 24,000 clones, roughly 84% found once. The source material was peripheral blood, sampled from a patient treated with photon-based radiotherapy. Source of these receptors: a man aged 40-55 years with gastric cancer.

The gene calls are TRBV7-9 and TRBJ2-2, with TRBD1 identical over 7 bases. The CDR3 has 14 amino acids. Germline CDR1 and CDR2: SEHNR and FQNEAQ (reference sequence). After removal of 5 bases from V and 5 bases from J, the junction contained 5 bases not matched to a gene. CDR3: CASSRGQRTGELFF. As DNA, the CDR3 is TGTGCCAGCAGCCGGGGACAGCGGACCGGGGAGCTGTTTTTT. The complete variable domain, with remaining parts taken from reference TRBV7-9 and TRBJ2-2, reads DTGVSQNPRHKITKRGQNVTFRCDPISEHNRLYWYRQTLGQGPEFLTYFQNEAQLEKSRLLSDRFSAERPKGSFSTLEIQRTEQGDSAMYLCASSRGQRTGELFFGEGSRLTVL.

The chain is built from TRBV2 and TRBJ1-1; D is ambiguous. Trimming stripped 4 bases from V and 0 bases from J, with 12 bases between. The CDR3 runs to 15 residues. From germline, CDR1 is SNHLY and CDR2 FYNNEI. The CDR3 protein is CASSGGWGMNTEAFF. In DNA, the CDR3 is TGTGCCAGCAGTGGTGGATGGGGAATGAACACTGAAGCTTTCTTT.

The J gene is TRBJ2-1, the V gene TRBV19, with D unclear. Between the trimmed V and J ends, which lost 0 bases and 7 bases, there was a span of 7 bases. This CDR3 region has 13 residues. CDR1 is LNHDA, CDR2 SQIVND, per germline (reference sequence). The CDR3: CASSIDGWNEQFF. The CDR3 DNA sequence: TGTGCCAGTAGTATAGATGGCTGGAATGAGCAGTTCTTC. The variable domain in full, with the rest retrieved from reference TRBV19 and TRBJ2-1, is DGGITQSPKYLFRKEGQNVTLSCEQNLNHDAMYWYRQDPGQGLRLIYYSQIVNDFQKGDIAEGYSVSREKKESFPLTVTSAQKNPTAFYLCASSIDGWNEQFFGPGTRLTVL.

V gene TRBV5-4 combines with J gene TRBJ1-2, with a weak D call TRBD1 (6 bases). CDR1 SGHNT and CDR2 YYREEE come from the germline V gene (reference sequence). Trimming took off 0 bases at V and 2 bases at J, with 20 bases between the two ends. This CDR3 is 18 amino acids long. This chain's CDR3 is CASSLGAPRGFFNYGYTF. The CDR3, as DNA: TGTGCCAGCAGCTTGGGGGCCCCAAGGGGGTTCTTCAACTATGGCTACACCTTC.

The gene calls are TRBV7-9 and TRBJ2-7, with unresolved D. Germline assignment: CDR1 SEHNR and CDR2 FQNEAQ (reference sequence). This CDR3 has 10 residues. V lost 4 bases to trimming and J lost 12 bases, with 10 bases between them. For the CDR3, the DNA is TGTGCCAGCAGCTCTCGAGACATGTACTTC. The encoded protein is CASSSRDMYF.

As for this clone: This CDR3 is also generated by other DNA sequences in the sample. The chain is built from TRBV4-3 and TRBJ2-6; tentatively, D is TRBD2 (5 bases). CDR1 is LGHNA and CDR2 is YSLEER in the germline V gene. V was shortened by 1 base and J by 16 bases, with 17 bases between the two germline ends. The CDR3 length is 14 residues. The CDR3 region is CASSQGAGDTGLTF. CDR3 nucleotides: TGCGCCAGCAGCCAAGGGGCCGGTGACACGGGGCTGACTTTC.

The chain carries TRBV10-3 and TRBJ2-7; tentatively, D is TRBD1 (6 bases). The CDR3 spans 15 residues. Germline CDR1 ENHRY, CDR2 SYGVKD. Trimming shortened V by 8 bases and J by 5 bases, and 22 bases separated the two germline ends. Here the CDR3 DNA reads TGTGCCATCCTTGACCCTTCAAGGGGGAACAACGAGCAGTACTTC. This encodes CAILDPSRGNNEQYF.

This clone was observed a single time. The chain uses TRBV6-5 and TRBJ1-2; no firm D call. The CDR3 loop spans 16 amino acids. Trimming shortened V by 4 bases and J by 0 bases, and 15 bases separated the two germline ends. Germline CDR1 reads MNHEY; CDR2 reads SVGAGI. This CDR3 reads CASSSSGLSANYGYTF. For the CDR3, the DNA is TGTGCCAGCAGTTCCTCGGGCCTGTCGGCTAACTATGGCTACACCTTC.

The V and J genes are TRBV11-2 and TRBJ2-7; a weak D match, TRBD1 (6 bases). This CDR3 comprises 12 residues. V was pared by 4 bases and J by 7 bases, with 11 bases between. In germline, CDR1 is SGHAT, CDR2 FQNNGV. As DNA, the CDR3 is TGTGCCAGCAGCTACATTACAGGGGAGCAGTACTTC. Translation gives CASSYITGEQYF.

This clone is medium-sized. The V call is TRBV4-2, the J call TRBJ1-1; D unclear. V was pared by 0 bases and J by 6 bases, with 11 bases between. The CDR3 spans 14 residues. CDR1 and CDR2 (germline): LGHNA, YNFKEQ. The CDR3 sequence is CASSQEAPMAEAFF. DNA of the CDR3: TGTGCCAGCAGCCAAGAAGCGCCGATGGCTGAAGCTTTCTTT.

The chain carries TRBV7-2 and TRBJ1-3; 8 nucleotides agree with TRBD1. V lost 5 bases, J lost 3 bases, and 3 bases stayed unmatched. From germline, CDR1 is SGHTA and CDR2 FQGNSA. The CDR3 runs 14 residues. The CDR3 region has the DNA TGTGCCAGCAGCACAACAGGGGGTGGAAACACCATATATTTT. It encodes CASSTTGGGNTIYF.

This clone was seen only once. The chain combines TRBV12-5 with TRBJ2-3; TRBD2 might be the D (6 bases). V lost 5 bases and J 0 bases, leaving 15 bases between the germline ends. The CDR3 consists of 16 residues. In germline, CDR1 is LGHNT, CDR2 FRNRAP. Here the CDR3 reads CASGPDLASSTDTQYF. In DNA form, the CDR3 reads TGTGCTAGTGGTCCGGACCTAGCGAGTAGCACAGATACGCAGTATTTT.

This clone showed up just a few times. The CDR3 DNA reads as TGTGCCAGCAGCTTAGATAGTTTACCCAATTCACCCCTCCACTTT. Amino acids: CASSLDSLPNSPLHF. The V and J genes are TRBV11-2 and TRBJ1-6; no definite D call. CDR3 length: 15 residues. Germline V gene sequence: CDR1 SGHAT, CDR2 FQNNGV. The V and J ends lost 0 bases and 7 bases respectively, with 10 bases between them.

The chain has TRBV25-1 and TRBJ2-7, with a tentative D call TRBD2 (6 bases). The CDR3 extends over 14 amino acids. Germline CDR1 and CDR2: MGHDK and SYGVNS. V lost 4 bases and J lost 3, with 13 bases in between. The CDR3 protein is CASSVTGGSYEQYF. The CDR3 DNA reads TGTGCCAGCAGTGTTACAGGAGGGAGCTACGAGCAGTACTTC.

The J gene is TRBJ2-1, the V gene TRBV6-1; the match to TRBD2 covers 7 bases. Germline loops: CDR1 MNHNS, CDR2 SASEGT. With V trimmed by 3 bases and J by 6 bases, 11 bases remained unmatched. The CDR3 has 16 residues. The CDR3 coding sequence is TGTGCCAGCAGTGAGCTGGGGAGGGTCGGGGGCAATGAGCAGTTCTTC. It is translated as CASSELGRVGGNEQFF.

DNA of the CDR3: TGTGCCAGCAGCACTACAGGGGGATCGGACACCATATATTTT. Translated, it gives CASSTTGGSDTIYF. This chain joins TRBV7-3 and TRBJ1-3; 8 bases line up with TRBD1. Germline V gene lookup returns CDR1 SGHTA and CDR2 FQGTGA. This CDR3 spans 14 amino acids. Trimming removed 5 bases from V and 8 bases from J; junction bases left unmatched: 8. Drawing the rest from reference TRBV7-3 and TRBJ1-3, the complete variable domain is GAGVSQTPSNKVTEKGKYVELRCDPISGHTALYWYRQSLGQGPEFLIYFQGTGAADDSGLPNDRFFAVRPEGSVSTLKIQRTERGDSAVYLCASSTTGGSDTIYFGEGSWLTVV.

This chain joins TRBV7-2 and TRBJ1-6; a weak D match, TRBD1 (6 bases). This CDR3 is built from 15 residues. Germline CDR1 reads SGHTA; CDR2 reads FQGNSA. V was clipped by 5 bases and J by 10 bases, with 18 bases between them. The CDR3 DNA sequence: TGTGCCAGCAGCAAAGGACAGCATCTGGCGTCACCCCTCCACTTT. Translation gives CASSKGQHLASPLHF.

The rearrangement uses TRBV27 and TRBJ1-6; D might be TRBD1 (5 bases). The germline CDR1 and CDR2 sequences are MNHEY and SMNVEV (reference sequence). This CDR3 is built from 15 residues. V was cut by 7 bases and J by 3 bases, with 13 bases left in between. CDR3 residues: CASTLGRGYNSPLHF. The CDR3 nucleotides are TGTGCCAGCACCCTAGGTAGGGGCTATAATTCACCCCTCCACTTT.

Note on this clone: The sample has other DNA sequences that encode this CDR3 too. V usage is TRBV5-1 and J usage is TRBJ2-3; D possibly corresponds to TRBD2 (5 bases). The CDR3 has 15 residues. From germline, CDR1 is SGHRS and CDR2 YFSETQ. The V end lost 4 bases, the J end lost 1 base, and 13 bases lay between the germline ends. The chain's CDR3 is CASSLRGVGTDTQYF. As DNA, the CDR3 is TGCGCCAGCAGCCTACGGGGAGTTGGCACAGATACGCAGTATTTT.

The rearrangement joins TRBV7-2 to TRBJ2-7, with 9 bases that match TRBD1. CDR1 and CDR2 from the germline V gene are SGHTA and FQGNSA. This CDR3 has 15 amino acids. The ends lost 1 base at V and 5 bases at J; junction bases unmatched: 6. CDR3 DNA: TGTGCCAGCAGCTTAGTTCGGACAGGGGCAAACGAGCAGTACTTC. Translating it yields CASSLVRTGANEQYF.

This clone was recorded a few times. The chain has TRBV6-6 and TRBJ1-1; D perhaps matches TRBD1 (5 bases). CDR3 length: 12 amino acids. V lost 2 bases and J 7 bases, leaving 8 bases between the germline ends. Germline V gives CDR1 MNHNY, CDR2 SVGAGI (reference sequence). CDR3 sequence: CASSYQGIEAFF. The CDR3 nucleotides are TGTGCCAGCAGTTACCAGGGAATTGAAGCTTTCTTT.

Notes on this clone: A junction boundary mismatches the germline segment, possibly from a read error. This chain connects TRBV12-5 to TRBJ2-7; a possible D gene is TRBD1 (6 bases). The CDR3 has 15 residues. Germline V gives CDR1 LGHNT, CDR2 FRNRAP. As DNA, the CDR3 is TGTGCTAGTGGGTTGGGGGCCTACAGCTCCTACGAGCAGTACTTC. Protein sequence: CASGLGAYSSYEQYF.

This chain joins TRBV28 and TRBJ1-1, with TRBD1 as a possible D gene (6 bases). Germline assignment: CDR1 MDHEN and CDR2 SYDVKM. This CDR3 has 14 residues. The V and J ends lost 6 bases and 9 bases respectively, with 20 bases between them. CDR3 residues: CASRVGTPEPKAFF. In DNA, the CDR3 is TGTGCCAGCAGAGTAGGGACACCAGAACCTAAAGCTTTCTTT.

This clone was picked up a small number of times. J is TRBJ1-6 and V is TRBV7-6, with D uncertain. Germline V gene lookup returns CDR1 SGHVS and CDR2 FNYEAQ. Trimming pared 1 base from V and 7 bases from J, leaving 5 bases between. CDR3 length equals 13 residues. CDR3 region: CASSLGRNSPLHF. The CDR3 coding sequence is TGTGCCAGCAGCTTAGGGAGAAATTCACCCCTCCACTTT.

J is TRBJ1-1 and V is TRBV7-9; a possible D gene is TRBD1 (6 bases). V was cut by 3 bases and J by 0 bases, with 20 bases left in between. Germline V lookup: CDR1 SEHNR, CDR2 FQNEAQ (reference sequence). CDR3 length: 18 amino acids. CDR3 DNA sequence: TGTGCCAGCAGCTTTTTGGTCGCTAGGGGGAACATGAACACTGAAGCTTTCTTT. Residues: CASSFLVARGNMNTEAFF.

This clone was counted between two and nine times. The same CDR3 arises from other DNA sequences in this sample as well. This sequence joins TRBV6-6 and TRBJ2-2; tentative D call: TRBD1 (6 bases). Germline lookup yields CDR1 MNHNY and CDR2 SVGAGI (reference sequence). The V gene lost 5 bases and the J gene lost 1 base, with 11 bases spanning the gap. The CDR3 covers 15 residues. CDR3 DNA sequence: TGTGCCAGCAGTCCTCAGACAGGGAACACCGGGGAGCTGTTTTTT. Protein product: CASSPQTGNTGELFF.

The chain carries TRBV18 and TRBJ2-3; the D is unclear. Trimming took off 1 base at V and 1 base at J, with 9 bases between the two ends. Germline CDR1 KGHSH, CDR2 LQKENI. The CDR3 totals 15 residues. The CDR3, as DNA: TGTGCCAGCTCACCACGACCTCAGGGCACAGATACGCAGTATTTT. This codes for CASSPRPQGTDTQYF.

The rearrangement joins TRBV11-2 to TRBJ1-1; 8 positions agree with TRBD1. Trimming removed 1 base from V and 6 bases from J; junction bases left unmatched: 7. CDR1 and CDR2 from the germline V gene are SGHAT and FQNNGV. This CDR3 has 15 amino acids. CDR3 in amino acids: CASSLAAQGAPEAFF. The CDR3 DNA is TGTGCCAGCAGCTTAGCAGCGCAGGGGGCCCCTGAAGCTTTCTTT.